These 14 T cell receptor beta chains share one sample of origin, sequenced in a study of T cells in Graves' hyperthyroidism and ophthalmopathy (dated by TCRdb to about 2019). The library was built by means of multiplex PCR. TCRdb names Illumina HiSeq 2000 as the instrument used. The TCR beta CDR3 regions were amplified from RNA transcripts. The first round of RT-PCR for the TCR CDR3 was performed with the HTBI primer set and the Qiagen OneStep RT-PCR kit. TCRdb's own reprocessing of the public reads used fastp at Q25 and MiXCR and kept productive beta chains. One record per CDR3 amino acid sequence lists the most common genes and DNA. In all, the sample holds hundreds of thousands of distinct CDR3 sequences, and around 20% of those were seen once. The top ten hold approximately 30% of the sample. What was sequenced was blood. These receptors were collected from a young man with Graves' ophthalmopathy.

The rearrangement joins TRBV20-1 to TRBJ1-6; the D gene is possibly TRBD1 (6 bases). Per germline, CDR1 DFQATT and CDR2 SNEGSKA (reference sequence). There are 16 residues in the CDR3. Trimming removed 1 base from V and 7 bases from J, with 17 bases in between. The CDR3 DNA reads TGCAGTGCTAGAGTTACTCAGGGGCCGTCAAATTCACCCCTCCACTTT. This encodes CSARVTQGPSNSPLHF.

The sample holds many counts of this clonotype. DNA of the CDR3: TGCGCCAGCAGCCAAGAAGTTCTCTTGTGGCCTCATCCCCAAGAAAAACTGTTTTTT. Its protein product is CASSQEVLLWPHPQEKLFF. This chain connects TRBV4-3 to TRBJ1-4; the D is unclear. The CDR3 spans 19 residues. The germline V gene encodes CDR1 LGHNA and CDR2 YSLEER. V was shortened by 0 bases and J by 8 bases, with 25 bases between the two germline ends.

The V gene is TRBV7-9, the J gene TRBJ2-7; TRBD1 matches at 7 bases. V lost 5 bases and J lost 6; bases outside the gene matches: 13. The CDR3 is 15 amino acids. Per the germline V gene, CDR1 is SEHNR and CDR2 is FQNEAQ (reference sequence). CDR3 residues: CASSPLGQEISEQYF. In DNA, the CDR3 is TGTGCCAGCAGCCCCTTAGGACAGGAGATCTCCGAGCAGTACTTC.

This clonotype was recorded many times. The rearrangement joins TRBV18 to TRBJ1-1, with D perhaps TRBD1 (5 bases). This CDR3 is built from 13 residues. V was clipped by 3 bases and J by 9 bases, with 14 bases between them. Germline CDR1 KGHSH, CDR2 LQKENI. The DNA for the CDR3 is TGTGCCAGCTCACCCGATGGGGGTATACAAGCTTTCTTT. Translating gives CASSPDGGIQAFF.

This chain uses TRBV7-2 with TRBJ2-2; perhaps TRBD2 as D (5 bases). Germline CDR1 and CDR2: SGHTA and FQGNSA. Trimming shortened V by 9 bases and J by 4 bases, and 12 bases separated the two germline ends. This CDR3 spans 13 amino acids. The CDR3 sequence is CARSGTSTGELFF. Here the CDR3 DNA reads TGTGCCAGGTCGGGAACCTCCACCGGGGAGCTGTTTTTT.

The chain links TRBV28 to TRBJ1-5; D is possibly TRBD1 (6 bases). This CDR3 comprises 15 residues. Trimming left V 5 bases short and J 6 bases short, with 17 bases between. CDR1 is MDHEN, CDR2 SYDVKM, per germline. Here the CDR3 DNA reads TGTGCCAGCAGTGGGTGGGGGGCGGGGGGTCAGCCCCAGCATTTT. This gives the protein CASSGWGAGGQPQHF. Looking up the rest from reference TRBV28 and TRBJ1-5 gives the full variable domain: DVKVTQSSRYLVKRTGEKVFLECVQDMDHENMFWYRQDPGLGLRLIYFSYDVKMKEKGDIPEGYSVSREKKERFSLILESASTNQTSMYLCASSGWGAGGQPQHFGDGTRLSIL.

This clonotype has at least ten counts. The chain couples TRBV6-2 or TRBV6-3 to TRBJ1-1; the match to TRBD1 covers 8 bases. The CDR3 is 15 amino acids. The germline V gene has CDR1 MNHEY and CDR2 SVGEGT. Trimming at V came to 2 bases and at J to 7 bases, leaving 9 bases not matched to a gene. The CDR3 region is CASSYETGVRGEAFF. DNA of the CDR3: TGTGCCAGCAGTTACGAGACAGGGGTGAGAGGTGAAGCTTTCTTT.

This sequence joins TRBV19 and TRBJ2-1, with D possibly called TRBD1 or TRBD2 (5 bases each). V was pared by 9 bases and J by 0 bases, with 15 bases between. The CDR3 is 15 amino acids. The V gene's germline CDR1 is LNHDA and CDR2 SQIVND (reference sequence). Written as DNA, the CDR3 is TGTGCCAGCAGACTGATGAGGGGCTCCTACAATGAGCAGTTCTTC. Amino acid sequence: CASRLMRGSYNEQFF.

The V call is TRBV18, the J call TRBJ1-1; TRBD1 might be the D (5 bases). This CDR3 comprises 17 residues. From germline, CDR1 is KGHSH and CDR2 LQKENI. With 1 base removed from V and 1 base from J, the gap between germline ends came to 16 bases. CDR3: CASSPLSTGTTNTEAFF. CDR3 nucleotides: TGTGCCAGCTCACCACTAAGTACCGGGACCACGAACACTGAAGCTTTCTTT.

This clonotype was counted many times. The V and J genes are TRBV6-1 and TRBJ1-5, with D possibly being TRBD1 (6 bases). The CDR3 has 15 residues. Trimming stripped 4 bases from V and 2 bases from J, with 12 bases between. Germline loops: CDR1 MNHNS, CDR2 SASEGT. CDR3 amino acids: CASSASDSRNQPQHF. CDR3 DNA sequence: TGTGCCAGCAGTGCCTCGGACAGTCGCAATCAGCCCCAGCATTTT.

This clonotype was observed a handful of times. The CDR3 region is CAWSQGESRNQPQHF. The CDR3 DNA is TGTGCCTGGAGTCAGGGGGAGTCGCGCAATCAGCCCCAGCATTTT. The chain combines TRBV30 with TRBJ1-5; 7 bases align to TRBD1. CDR1 and CDR2 from the germline V gene are GTSNPN and SVGIG (reference sequence). There are 15 residues in the CDR3. J lost 2 bases, V lost 2 bases, and 6 bases had no gene match.

In its sample, this clonotype was seen a few times. The J gene is TRBJ1-2, the V gene TRBV3-1; the D gene is possibly TRBD1 (6 bases). Trimming shortened V by 1 base and J by 5 bases, and 17 bases separated the two germline ends. Germline-derived CDR1 and CDR2 are LGHDT and YNNKEL (reference sequence). CDR3 length: 16 amino acids. CDR3 region: CASSQGPQGGRYGYTF. For the CDR3, the DNA is TGTGCCAGCAGCCAAGGCCCACAGGGTGGAAGATATGGCTACACCTTC.

The chain joins TRBV6-1 to TRBJ1-1, with D hard to call. Trimming cost V 10 bases and J 1 base, with 13 bases left between them. Germline lookup yields CDR1 MNHNS and CDR2 SASEGT. The CDR3 loop spans 13 amino acids. The CDR3 region is CATRPSGNTEAFF. CDR3 nucleotide sequence: TGTGCCACTCGCCCGTCTGGGAACACTGAAGCTTTCTTT.

There are many counts of this clonotype. The chain is built from TRBV28 and TRBJ1-2; D call uncertain. The CDR3 sequence is 15 residues long. Trimming removed 3 bases at V and 4 bases at J, with 15 bases between. Germline V gene data show CDR1 as MDHEN and CDR2 as SYDVKM. This chain's CDR3 is CASSFGTRGAYGYTF. As DNA, the CDR3 is TGTGCCAGCAGTTTTGGTACCCGAGGCGCCTATGGCTACACCTTC.